The subject of this entry is one T cell receptor beta chain. Its antigen remains unknown. The data derive from a study of cytomegalovirus exposure and HLA in healthy donors. Both 60 Vbeta primers and 13 Jbeta primers went into the PCR. Generated by immunoSEQ multiplex PCR, the TCRdb table keeps only in-frame clones and is missing some. The data hold 90,000 to 130,000 clones, with around 80% observed a single time. Study-wide results and caveats: Rare TCR sequences dominated, though some public TCRs recurred in many donors. Researchers counted around 170 TCR beta chains as cytomegalovirus-associated. Only CMV serostatus was available as immune exposure information. A further, later analysis showed that HLA-associated TCR beta chains (compared with equally common others) were more clonally expanded.

The CDR3 consists of 15 residues. The V gene lost 0 bases and the J gene lost 4 bases, with 14 bases spanning the gap. The germline gives CDR1 SGDLS, CDR2 YYNGEE. This clonotype was obtained from a young woman in good health and CMV-seropositive. The gene calls are TRBV9 and TRBJ2-7; TRBD2 might be the D (6 bases). Material: PBMCs. For the CDR3, the DNA is TGTGCCAGCAGCGTAGGAACAGGACGGGAGTACGAGCAGTACTTC. It is translated as CASSVGTGREYEQYF. Looking up the rest from reference TRBV9 and TRBJ2-7 gives the full variable domain: DSGVTQTPKHLITATGQRVTLRCSPRSGDLSVYWYQQSLDQGLQFLIQYYNGEERAKGNILERFSAQQFPDLHSELNLSSLELGDSALYFCASSVGTGREYEQYFGPGTRLTVT.